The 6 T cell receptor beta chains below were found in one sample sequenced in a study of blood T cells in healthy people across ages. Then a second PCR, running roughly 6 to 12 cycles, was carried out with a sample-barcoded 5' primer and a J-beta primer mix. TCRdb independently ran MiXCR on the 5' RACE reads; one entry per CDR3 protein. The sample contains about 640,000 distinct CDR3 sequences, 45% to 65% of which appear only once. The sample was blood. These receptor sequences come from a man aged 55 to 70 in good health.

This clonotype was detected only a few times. In nucleotides, the CDR3 is TGCAGTGCTAGGGGCAGTCTAGCAACAGATACGCAGTATTTT. Its protein product is CSARGSLATDTQYF. V gene TRBV20-1 combines with J gene TRBJ2-3; possibly TRBD2 for D (5 bases). V lost 3 bases to trimming and J lost 3 bases, with 13 bases between them. Germline CDR1 DFQATT, CDR2 SNEGSKA (reference sequence). This CDR3 is 14 amino acids long.

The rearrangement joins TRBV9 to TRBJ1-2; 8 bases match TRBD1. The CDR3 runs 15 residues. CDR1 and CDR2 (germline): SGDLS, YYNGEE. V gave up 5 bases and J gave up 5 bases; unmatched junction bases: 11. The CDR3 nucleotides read TGTGCCAGCAGTGAAGGGACAGGCCCCGAGTATGGCTACACCTTC. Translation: CASSEGTGPEYGYTF.

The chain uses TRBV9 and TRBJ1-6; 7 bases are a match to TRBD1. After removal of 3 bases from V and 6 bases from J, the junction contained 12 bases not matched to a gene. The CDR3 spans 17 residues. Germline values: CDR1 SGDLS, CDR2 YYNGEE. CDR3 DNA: TGTGCCAGCAGCGCTGACAGGGTTGATACGGGTAATTCACCCCTCCACTTT. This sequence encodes CASSADRVDTGNSPLHF.

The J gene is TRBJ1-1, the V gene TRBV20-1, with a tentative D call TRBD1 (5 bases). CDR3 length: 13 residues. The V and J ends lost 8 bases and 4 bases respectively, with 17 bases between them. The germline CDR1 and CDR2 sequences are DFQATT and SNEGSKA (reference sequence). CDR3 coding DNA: TGCAGTACCAGAGGGGTGGGTGGCACTGAAGCTTTCTTT. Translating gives CSTRGVGGTEAFF.

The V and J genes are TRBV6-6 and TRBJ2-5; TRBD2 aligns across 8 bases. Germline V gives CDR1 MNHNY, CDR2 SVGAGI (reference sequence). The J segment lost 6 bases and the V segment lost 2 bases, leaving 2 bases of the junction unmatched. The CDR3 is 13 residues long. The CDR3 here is CASSYGGGQTQYF. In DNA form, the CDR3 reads TGTGCCAGCAGTTACGGCGGGGGGCAGACCCAGTACTTC.

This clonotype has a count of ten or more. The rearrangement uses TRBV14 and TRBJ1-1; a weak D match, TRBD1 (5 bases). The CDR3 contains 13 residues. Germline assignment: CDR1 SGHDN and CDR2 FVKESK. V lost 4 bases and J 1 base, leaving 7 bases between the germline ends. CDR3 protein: CASSRGGNTEAFF. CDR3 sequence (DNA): TGTGCCAGCAGCCGGGGCGGGAACACTGAAGCTTTCTTT.